This record concerns one TCR beta chain sequence. Its target is not known. This specimen belongs to a study of shared clonotypes between healthy human individuals. Whole-study results and caveats: It was the non-shared clonotypes that had lower generation probabilities than clonotypes shared by all four donors.

Profiling relied on immunoSEQ multiplex PCR, and the TCRdb table lists in-frame clones only, not all of them. The table includes under 1,100,000 clones, around 76% detected once. The CDR3 extends over 13 amino acids. In germline, CDR1 is SGHTA, CDR2 FQGNSA. The germline V and J ends were trimmed by 4 bases and 6 bases, with 11 bases remaining between them. The chain carries TRBV7-2 and TRBJ2-3; tentatively, D is TRBD1 (5 bases). The source material was memory CD4+ T cells sorted from blood. Noted subset: CD45RA-negative fraction. The clonotype was recovered from a man aged 18 to 29 in good health. CDR3 amino acids: CASSYRKGDTQYF. The CDR3 DNA reads as TGTGCCAGCAGCTATCGGAAGGGGGATACGCAGTATTTT.